A selection of T cell receptor beta chains follows, all from one sample in a study of control samples from healthy donors and cancer patients. Sequencing used immunoSEQ multiplex PCR; TCRdb keeps in-frame clones, though not all of them. The sample yields about 75,000 clones, approximately 88% seen once. The sample comprised blood. The receptors here all came from a man aged 50 or older in good health. CDR3s include the opening cysteine and the closing phenylalanine or tryptophan. D genes are given only for firm matches. Not every row has a clone size; where given, it reads once, few, many or a size class.

CDR3 DNA,CDR3 protein,J gene,clone size,D gene,V gene
TGCGCCAGCAGCTTGGAGCGGGGAAAAGAGACCCAGTACTTC,CASSLERGKETQYF,TRBJ2-5,NA,TRBD2,TRBV5-1
TGCGCCAGCAGCCAGGTTCTTGTAGCAGGGGATGAGCAGTTCTTC,CASSQVLVAGDEQFF,TRBJ2-1,NA,NA,TRBV4-3
TGTGCCAGCAGTGCCATTGAGGGGCAAGGGAACTATGGCTACACCTTC,CASSAIEGQGNYGYTF,TRBJ1-2,NA,NA,TRBV2
TGTGCCAGCAGCCCGACGGGACACCGAGAACCGACGTGGGGCTACACCTTC,CASSPTGHREPTWGYTF,TRBJ1-2,NA,NA,TRBV7-2
TGTGCCAGCAGCCCCAGTAGTCCCTCTGGGGCCAACGTCCTGACTTTC,CASSPSSPSGANVLTF,TRBJ2-6,NA,NA,TRBV11-2
TGTGCCAGCAGTTTGTTGGGAGTAGCCGGGGAGCTGTTTTTT,CASSLLGVAGELFF,TRBJ2-2,NA,NA,TRBV27
TGTGCCAGCAGCAAAAAGGGTCTGGCCAGATGCAATCAGCCCCAGCATTTT,CASSKKGLARCNQPQHF,TRBJ1-5,NA,NA,TRBV21-1
TGTGCCAGCTCTAGGACAGGGGCTTGGGAGCAGTTCTTC,CASSRTGAWEQFF,TRBJ2-1,few,TRBD1,TRBV3-1/TRBV3-2
TGTGCCAGCAGCCGACCTCTCAGTAGCGGGAGCTCGAGGTATTTT,CASSRPLSSGSSRYF,TRBJ2-3,NA,TRBD2,TRBV7-9
TGTGCCAGCCCGCAGGGGCTTCATGGCTACACCTTC,CASPQGLHGYTF,TRBJ1-2,few,NA,TRBV11-3
TGTGCCAGCAGCCCGGGACTAGCGGGAGTCAATGAGCAGTTCTTC,CASSPGLAGVNEQFF,TRBJ2-1,NA,TRBD2,TRBV9
TGTGCCACCAGCGGGAATCGCCCCCCGCGTGGGACTAGCCCGGAAGAGACCCAGTACTTC,CATSGNRPPRGTSPEETQYF,TRBJ2-5,NA,TRBD2,TRBV15
TGTGCCAGCAGTTTAGGACTAGCGAACACCGGGGAGCTGTTTTTT,CASSLGLANTGELFF,TRBJ2-2,NA,TRBD2,TRBV27
TGTGCCAGCAGCCCACCGGGAGGGGACAGGGGGAGGACTTTCTTT,CASSPPGGDRGRTFF,TRBJ1-1,NA,TRBD1,TRBV5-4
TGTGCCAGTAGTACCCGGCAGCAGCCCCAGCATTTT,CASSTRQQPQHF,TRBJ1-5,NA,NA,TRBV19
TGCGCCAGCAGCCAGAGCGCCGGGACAGAACTCTATGGCTACACCTTC,CASSQSAGTELYGYTF,TRBJ1-2,few,TRBD1,TRBV4-1
TGTGCCAGCAGCACAGGGTCAGATACGCAGTATTTT,CASSTGSDTQYF,TRBJ2-3,NA,NA,TRBV6-5
TGTGCCAGCAGCCCGACTACAGGGTCTCGATACGAGCAGTACTTC,CASSPTTGSRYEQYF,TRBJ2-7,once,NA,TRBV7-2
TGTGCCAGCAGCCCGGGGGTTAGCTCCTACAATGAGCAGTTCTTC,CASSPGVSSYNEQFF,TRBJ2-1,NA,NA,TRBV7-3
TGTGCCAGTACCCGCAAAGCGGGATTGTCGAACACCGGGGAGCTGTTTTTT,CASTRKAGLSNTGELFF,TRBJ2-2,NA,TRBD2,TRBV19
TGTGCCAGCAGCCCGATGGGGGACACCACAGATACGCAGTATTTT,CASSPMGDTTDTQYF,TRBJ2-3,NA,NA,TRBV14
TGCGCCAGCAGCCAGTTCCCGGACGGGGGGATGAACACTGAAGCTTTCTTT,CASSQFPDGGMNTEAFF,TRBJ1-1,NA,NA,TRBV4-3
TGCAGCGTTGCAATAGGGGAGGACACTGAAGCTTTCTTT,CSVAIGEDTEAFF,TRBJ1-1,NA,NA,TRBV29-1
TGTGCCAGCAGCCAAGATCTAATCATCGGGGAGACCCAGTACTTC,CASSQDLIIGETQYF,TRBJ2-5,NA,NA,TRBV3-1/TRBV3-2
TGTGCCAGCTCACCACCGGGACAGGGTATCGGCTATGGCTACACCTTC,CASSPPGQGIGYGYTF,TRBJ1-2,NA,TRBD1,TRBV18
TGTGCCAGCAGTTTGATCTCCTACGAGCAGTACTTC,CASSLISYEQYF,TRBJ2-7,NA,NA,TRBV12-3/TRBV12-4
TGTGCCTGGAGTCGCCTCGGGGTGTCGAACTATGGCTACACCTTC,CAWSRLGVSNYGYTF,TRBJ1-2,NA,NA,TRBV30
TGTGCCACCAGTGATGCACAGGGTTACTCTGGAAACACCATATATTTT,CATSDAQGYSGNTIYF,TRBJ1-3,NA,NA,TRBV24-1
TGTGCCAGCAGCGTAGAATCGGGGTGGGGCAATGAGCAGTTCTTC,CASSVESGWGNEQFF,TRBJ2-1,NA,NA,TRBV9
TGTGCCAGCAGCCCCCGACAGGGCTCCTATGGCTACACCTTC,CASSPRQGSYGYTF,TRBJ1-2,NA,TRBD1,TRBV11-3
TGTGCCAGCAGCCAGATAGACAGGCCACCAGGAGATACGCAGTATTTT,CASSQIDRPPGDTQYF,TRBJ2-3,NA,NA,TRBV7-9
TGCGCCAGCAGCTTGAGTTCATCCCCTTACAATGAGCAGTTCTTC,CASSLSSSPYNEQFF,TRBJ2-1,NA,NA,TRBV5-1